One and the same sample provided the 11 T cell receptor beta chains below, sequenced in a study of shared clonotypes between healthy human individuals. Assay: immunoSEQ multiplex PCR; the TCRdb copy retains only in-frame clones and omits some. The sample has some 2,500,000 clones, around 92% seen once. The sample consisted of naive CD4+ T cells from PBMCs. Sample subset: CD45RA+ positively selected. The receptors were gathered from a man aged 18 to 29 in good health. Some clones in this sample may be carry-over from other donors' samples.

The table lists this clone with a count of one. The rearrangement joins TRBV18 to TRBJ2-5; 8 bases line up with TRBD1. Germline V gene data show CDR1 as KGHSH and CDR2 as LQKENI. V was clipped by 3 bases and J by 4 bases; unmatched bases: 4. The CDR3 runs 14 residues. The CDR3 spells CASSPIQGGETQYF. Written as DNA, the CDR3 is TGTGCCAGCTCACCCATACAGGGGGGAGAGACCCAGTACTTC.

The V and J genes are TRBV6-6 and TRBJ2-5, with D perhaps TRBD2 (7 bases). Trimming took off 10 bases at V and 2 bases at J, with 20 bases between the two ends. Per germline, CDR1 MNHNY and CDR2 SVGAGI (reference sequence). The CDR3 covers 15 residues. The chain's CDR3 is CATERGGPYQETQYF. DNA for the CDR3: TGTGCCACAGAAAGGGGGGGTCCTTATCAAGAGACCCAGTACTTC.

V is TRBV27 and J is TRBJ1-2; no clear D gene. Germline CDR1 reads MNHEY; CDR2 reads SMNVEV (reference sequence). V lost 6 bases to trimming and J lost 0 bases, with 11 bases between them. There are 14 residues in the CDR3. CDR3 residues: CASRRWQTNYGYTF. The CDR3 DNA reads as TGTGCCAGCAGGAGGTGGCAGACTAACTATGGCTACACCTTC.

To note about this clone: The junction departs from the called germline gene at one end, perhaps through a read error. The rearrangement joins TRBV15 to TRBJ1-2; D is unclear. Per germline, CDR1 LNHNV and CDR2 YYDKDF (reference sequence). CDR3 length equals 12 residues. CDR3 in amino acids: CATSRDGVDNRF. The CDR3 DNA sequence: TGTGCCACCAGCAGAGATGGGGTCGACAACCGCTTC.

J is TRBJ2-3 and V is TRBV25-1, with 9 bases aligning to TRBD2. This CDR3 has 18 residues. The V and J ends lost 2 bases and 1 base, in that order; junction bases with no gene match: 10. Germline CDR1 MGHDK, CDR2 SYGVNS. The CDR3 coding sequence is TGTGCCAGCAGTGAAAGAGCGGGAGGTCCCACTGGCACAGATACGCAGTATTTT. Translation: CASSERAGGPTGTDTQYF.

The chain uses TRBV7-2 and TRBJ2-1; a weak D match, TRBD2 (6 bases). CDR1 is SGHTA and CDR2 is FQGNSA in the germline V gene. The CDR3 contains 15 residues. The germline V and J ends were trimmed by 5 bases and 10 bases, with 21 bases remaining between them. For the CDR3, the DNA is TGTGCCAGCAGCAAAGCGGCTACTAGCCCGTTAGAGCAGTTCTTC. Protein: CASSKAATSPLEQFF.

The chain has TRBV6-6 and TRBJ1-2; D ambiguous. This CDR3 contains 13 residues. The germline V gene encodes CDR1 MNHNY and CDR2 SVGAGI (reference sequence). Trimming cost V 2 bases and J 3 bases, with 7 bases left between them. In nucleotides, the CDR3 is TGTGCCAGCAGTTACGAGTTGTACTATGGCTACACCTTC. Protein: CASSYELYYGYTF.

Details on this clone: Different DNA sequences within this sample yield the same CDR3. V usage is TRBV5-4 and J usage is TRBJ1-1, with D perhaps matching TRBD1 (5 bases). The CDR3 contains 14 residues. The ends were cut back, 0 bases at V and 1 base at J, with 7 bases in the middle. Per the germline V gene, CDR1 is SGHNT and CDR2 is YYREEE (reference sequence). CDR3: CASSLGGGNTEAFF. CDR3 coding DNA: TGTGCCAGCAGCTTGGGTGGGGGGAACACTGAAGCTTTCTTT.

The genes are TRBV27 and TRBJ1-2; D is ambiguous. This CDR3 spans 11 amino acids. Germline V gene lookup returns CDR1 MNHEY and CDR2 SMNVEV (reference sequence). The V end was cut by 6 bases, the J end by 4 bases, with 6 bases between. The CDR3 protein is CASSDRYGYTF. In nucleotides, the CDR3 is TGTGCCAGCAGCGATCGCTATGGCTACACCTTC.

CDR3 loop: CASSSWALPGKLFF. In nucleotides, the CDR3 is TGTGCCAGCAGTTCGTGGGCCCTTCCTGGGAAACTGTTTTTT. The V call is TRBV2, the J call TRBJ1-4; D is undetermined. CDR1 is SNHLY and CDR2 is FYNNEI in the germline V gene. V lost 5 bases and J 11 bases, leaving 18 bases between the germline ends. This CDR3 is built from 14 residues.

The chain carries TRBV2 and TRBJ1-5; no definite D call. The length of the CDR3 is 14 residues. Germline CDR1 SNHLY, CDR2 FYNNEI. V was cut by 0 bases and J by 3 bases, with 6 bases left in between. The CDR3 DNA sequence: TGTGCCAGCAGTGAAGCACAGTTCAATCAGCCCCAGCATTTT. It yields the protein CASSEAQFNQPQHF.